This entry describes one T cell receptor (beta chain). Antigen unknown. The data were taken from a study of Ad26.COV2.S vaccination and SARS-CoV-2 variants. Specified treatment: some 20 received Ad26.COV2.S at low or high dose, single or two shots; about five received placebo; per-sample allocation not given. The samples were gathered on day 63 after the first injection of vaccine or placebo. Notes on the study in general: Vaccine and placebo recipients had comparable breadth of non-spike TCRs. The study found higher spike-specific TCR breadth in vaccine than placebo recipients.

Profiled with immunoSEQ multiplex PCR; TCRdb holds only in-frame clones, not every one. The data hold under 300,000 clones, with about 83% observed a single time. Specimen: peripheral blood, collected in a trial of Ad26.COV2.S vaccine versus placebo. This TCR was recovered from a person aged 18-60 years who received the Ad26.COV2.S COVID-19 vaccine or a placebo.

CDR3 DNA sequence: TGTGCCAGCAGCGGGAGAGGGACAGAAGACACAGATACGCAGTATTTT. As protein: CASSGRGTEDTDTQYF. The chain combines TRBV7-8 with TRBJ2-3; the match to TRBD1 covers 7 bases. The J segment lost 2 bases and the V segment lost 5 bases, leaving 10 bases of the junction unmatched. The length of the CDR3 is 16 residues. CDR1 is SGHVS and CDR2 is FQNEAQ in the germline V gene.